This TCR beta chain stems from a study of blood T cell repertoires in COVID-19. About the research overall: The study drew acute and convalescent COVID-19 samples from the United States, Italy and Spain. T cells, B-cell-depleted T cells, or PBMCs supplied cDNA or gDNA.

In its sample, this clone was seen once. The CDR3 is 15 residues long. Germline V gene sequence: CDR1 LGHDT, CDR2 YNNKEL (reference sequence). V was pared by 3 bases and J by 0 bases, with 9 bases between. Here immunoSEQ multiplex PCR was the method, and the copy in TCRdb shows in-frame clones only, minus some. The sample has about 75,000 clones; about four fifths are singletons. The sequenced sample consisted of peripheral blood. This receptor was obtained from a woman at least 80 years old with active or convalescent COVID-19. J is TRBJ1-3 and V is TRBV3-1 (or the pseudogene TRBV3-2); D uncertain. CDR3 residues: CASSQISGSGNTIYF. DNA for the CDR3: TGTGCCAGCAGCCAGATCTCCGGCTCTGGAAACACCATATATTTT.